Below, 27 T cell receptor beta chains from the same sample are listed, as sequenced in a study of T cell responses to AZD1222 COVID-19 vaccine. Using immunoSEQ multiplex PCR, the repertoire was profiled, and TCRdb retains in-frame clones only, with some absent. The sample lists about 150,000 clones; approximately 90% were seen once. The sequencing used peripheral blood, collected on day 0 of AZD1222 vaccination. These receptors were obtained from an adult in good health.

V usage is TRBV7-2 and J usage is TRBJ2-7; TRBD2 is a possible D gene (5 bases). Looked up from germline, CDR1 is SGHTA and CDR2 is FQGNSA. V lost 1 base to trimming and J lost 3 bases, with 10 bases between them. CDR3 length: 14 residues. Here the CDR3 reads CASSLGSGYYEQYF. In nucleotides, the CDR3 is TGTGCCAGCAGCTTAGGCTCGGGATACTACGAGCAGTACTTC.

The rearrangement uses TRBV7-9 and TRBJ2-5, with D unclear. Trimming pared 5 bases from V and 2 bases from J, leaving 3 bases between. The CDR3 is 11 amino acids. Germline CDR1 SEHNR, CDR2 FQNEAQ (reference sequence). The CDR3 loop is CASSLQETQYF. The CDR3 coding sequence is TGTGCCAGCAGCCTTCAAGAGACCCAGTACTTC.

The J gene is TRBJ1-1, the V gene TRBV19; D possibly corresponds to TRBD1 (5 bases). V lost 5 bases to trimming and J lost 11 bases, with 15 bases between them. Germline assignment: CDR1 LNHDA and CDR2 SQIVND (reference sequence). CDR3 length: 12 amino acids. CDR3 sequence: CASSARDREAFF. The CDR3 region has the DNA TGTGCCAGTAGTGCCCGGGACCGAGAGGCTTTCTTT.

The rearrangement joins TRBV7-8 to TRBJ1-1; D unclear. The CDR3 runs 11 residues. V lost 7 bases, J lost 8 bases, and 11 bases lay in between. CDR1 and CDR2 from the germline V gene are SGHVS and FQNEAQ. DNA for the CDR3: TGTGCCAGCATCGATACGAGGGAAGCTTTCTTT. Translation gives CASIDTREAFF.

V is TRBV7-8 and J is TRBJ2-1; 12 bases are shared with TRBD2. Trimming cost V 0 bases and J 8 bases; bases outside gene matches: 5. CDR1 is SGHVS and CDR2 is FQNEAQ in the germline V gene. The CDR3 is 16 amino acids. Written as DNA, the CDR3 is TGTGCCAGCAGCTTAGCGGAGACTAGCGGGAGTTATGAGCAGTTCTTC. It encodes CASSLAETSGSYEQFF.

The V and J genes are TRBV11-2 and TRBJ1-2, with D hard to call. V was clipped by 0 bases and J by 3 bases, with 11 bases between them. CDR1 and CDR2 (germline): SGHAT, FQNNGV. The CDR3 is 15 residues long. The CDR3 protein is CASSLDSGNYYGYTF. CDR3 bases: TGTGCCAGCAGCTTAGATTCCGGAAATTACTATGGCTACACCTTC.

The chain employs TRBV19 and TRBJ1-1; perhaps TRBD1 as D (5 bases). Germline V lookup: CDR1 LNHDA, CDR2 SQIVND (reference sequence). This CDR3 has 16 amino acids. The V end was cut by 7 bases, the J end by 0 bases, with 18 bases between. The CDR3, as DNA: TGTGCCAGTACCCCTCCCCAGACAGCCGTGAACACTGAAGCTTTCTTT. It translates to CASTPPQTAVNTEAFF. Full variable domain (outside the CDR3, taken from reference TRBV19 and TRBJ1-1): DGGITQSPKYLFRKEGQNVTLSCEQNLNHDAMYWYRQDPGQGLRLIYYSQIVNDFQKGDIAEGYSVSREKKESFPLTVTSAQKNPTAFYLCASTPPQTAVNTEAFFGQGTRLTVV.

This chain uses TRBV4-1 with TRBJ2-7, with TRBD1 matching over 9 bases. This CDR3 spans 16 amino acids. The ends lost 4 bases at V and 6 bases at J; junction bases unmatched: 13. CDR1 MGHRA and CDR2 YSYEKL come from the germline V gene. The CDR3 DNA reads as TGCGCCAGCAGCCTCGAGAGGGGACAGGGAGGTCTCGAGCAGTACTTC. It specifies CASSLERGQGGLEQYF.

The rearrangement uses TRBV7-3 and TRBJ2-7; D not resolved. Trimming removed 5 bases at V and 2 bases at J, with 19 bases between. There are 16 residues in the CDR3. Germline CDR1 and CDR2: SGHTA and FQGTGA. The CDR3 loop reads CASSSPGSANPYEQYF. The CDR3 bases are TGTGCCAGCAGCAGCCCAGGAAGCGCAAACCCCTACGAGCAGTACTTC.

Concerning this clone: Distinct nucleotide sequences in the sample also encode this CDR3. The CDR3 DNA follows: TGTGCCAGCAGTCGGACTAGCGGCTCCTACGAGCAGTACTTC. Protein product: CASSRTSGSYEQYF. J is TRBJ2-7 and V is TRBV27; 10 bases fit TRBD2. After removal of 5 bases from V and 0 bases from J, the junction contained 1 base not matched to a gene. The germline CDR1 and CDR2 sequences are MNHEY and SMNVEV (reference sequence). This CDR3 contains 14 residues.

This clone was found once. The chain links TRBV27 to TRBJ1-2; D gene uncertain. Trimming took 3 bases from V and 6 from J, leaving 11 bases between them. The CDR3 is made up of 13 amino acids. Per germline, CDR1 MNHEY and CDR2 SMNVEV (reference sequence). The CDR3 reads CASSFSGVNGYTF. In DNA form, the CDR3 reads TGTGCCAGCAGTTTCTCGGGTGTTAATGGCTACACCTTC.

The CDR3 is CASSIPSPGDSTDTQYF. CDR3 DNA sequence: TGTGCCAGCAGTATCCCTTCTCCAGGGGATAGCACAGATACGCAGTATTTT. The gene calls are TRBV3-1 (or the pseudogene TRBV3-2) and TRBJ2-3; D may be TRBD1 (6 bases). Trimming stripped 6 bases from V and 0 bases from J, with 19 bases between. CDR1 and CDR2 from the germline V gene are LGHDT and YNNKEL (reference sequence). There are 17 residues in the CDR3.

The chain links TRBV9 to TRBJ2-4; the D is unclear. Looked up from germline, CDR1 is SGDLS and CDR2 is YYNGEE. The CDR3 loop spans 15 amino acids. The CDR3: CITPLTRASKNIQYF. CDR3 DNA: TGTATCACACCCCTAACCCGAGCCTCCAAAAACATTCAGTACTTC. The full variable domain, in which reference TRBV9 and TRBJ2-4 provide the parts outside the CDR3, is DSGVTQTPKHLITATGQRVTLRCSPRSGDLSVYWYQQSLDQGLQFLIQYYNGEERAKGNILERFSAQQFPDLHSELNLSSLELGDSALYFCITPLTRASKNIQYFGAGTRLSVL.

The genes are TRBV25-1 and TRBJ2-5, with D possibly called TRBD1 or TRBD2 (5 bases each). V lost 3 bases and J 7 bases, leaving 12 bases between the germline ends. Germline values: CDR1 MGHDK, CDR2 SYGVNS. The CDR3 is 13 amino acids. CDR3 bases: TGTGCCAGCAGTGAGGTGGGGGATCCGACCCAGTACTTC. It codes for CASSEVGDPTQYF.

The CDR3 spells CASSLFPGQITGELFF. The CDR3 coding sequence is TGTGCCAGCAGCTTATTCCCGGGACAGATCACCGGGGAGCTGTTTTTT. The V call is TRBV7-2, the J call TRBJ2-2; 7 nucleotides align to TRBD1. The V and J ends lost 2 bases and 4 bases, in that order; junction bases with no gene match: 7. This CDR3 is built from 16 residues. In germline, CDR1 is SGHTA, CDR2 FQGNSA.

The chain carries TRBV11-2 and TRBJ1-1; D is ambiguous. Germline lookup yields CDR1 SGHAT and CDR2 FQNNGV. Trimming took off 6 bases at V and 1 base at J, with 9 bases between the two ends. The CDR3 runs 13 residues. In nucleotides, the CDR3 is TGTGCCAGCAGGGGGTCTGGGAACACTGAAGCTTTCTTT. This codes for CASRGSGNTEAFF.

This clone was seen repeatedly, ten times or more. The rearrangement joins TRBV6-6 to TRBJ2-5, with 7 bases fitting TRBD2. The V and J ends lost 6 bases and 1 base, in that order; junction bases with no gene match: 8. The CDR3 consists of 15 residues. CDR1 and CDR2 (germline): MNHNY, SVGAGI (reference sequence). The chain's CDR3 is CASSKTGLVQETQYF. CDR3 nucleotide sequence: TGTGCCAGCAGCAAAACCGGACTAGTCCAAGAGACCCAGTACTTC.

This rearrangement joins TRBV18 to TRBJ1-2, with 7 nucleotides matching TRBD1. Looked up from germline, CDR1 is KGHSH and CDR2 is LQKENI. Trimming cost V 6 bases and J 7 bases; bases outside gene matches: 8. This CDR3 region has 13 residues. The CDR3 DNA follows: TGTGCCAGCTCTCCTGAAACAGGGGTTGGCTACACCTTC. Translation gives CASSPETGVGYTF. Complete variable domain (other parts from reference TRBV18 and TRBJ1-2): NAGVMQNPRHLVRRRGQEARLRCSPMKGHSHVYWYRQLPEEGLKFMVYLQKENIIDESGMPKERFSAEFPKEGPSILRIQQVVRGDSAAYFCASSPETGVGYTFGSGTRLTVV.

This clone was seen once. This chain uses TRBV6-4 with TRBJ2-1; D is tentatively TRBD1 or TRBD2 (5 bases each). V was shortened by 8 bases and J by 6 bases, with 14 bases between the two germline ends. Per germline, CDR1 MRHNA and CDR2 SNTAGT. This CDR3 spans 13 amino acids. This CDR3 is CASSQEEGNEQFF. In DNA form, the CDR3 reads TGTGCCAGCTCACAGGAGGAAGGCAATGAGCAGTTCTTC.

This clone showed up just a few times. This chain joins TRBV5-6 and TRBJ2-7; D is ambiguous. CDR3 size: 12 residues. V dropped 2 bases and J dropped 4 bases, with 7 bases sitting between them. Germline CDR1 is SGHDT and CDR2 is YYEEEE. The CDR3 region has the DNA TGTGCCAGCAGCTTTGCAGCTTACGAGCAGTACTTC. It codes for CASSFAAYEQYF. The variable domain in full, completed from reference TRBV5-6 and TRBJ2-7, reads DAGVTQSPTHLIKTRGQQVTLRCSPKSGHDTVSWYQQALGQGPQFIFQYYEEEERQRGNFPDRFSGHQFPNYSSELNVNALLLGDSALYLCASSFAAYEQYFGPGTRLTVT.

The chain carries TRBV11-2 and TRBJ1-2, with D perhaps TRBD1 (6 bases). The germline gives CDR1 SGHAT, CDR2 FQNNGV. The ends were cut back, 2 bases at V and 4 bases at J, with 20 bases in the middle. The CDR3 has 17 amino acids. CDR3 bases: TGTGCCAGCAGCTTAAACCCCGGAGGGGGGGACACCTATGGCTACACCTTC. Its translation: CASSLNPGGGDTYGYTF.

The rearrangement joins TRBV5-4 to TRBJ1-2; 9 bases align to TRBD1. The CDR3 has 16 amino acids. CDR1 and CDR2 (germline): SGHNT, YYREEE (reference sequence). Trimming at V came to 4 bases and at J to 2 bases, leaving 9 bases not matched to a gene. The CDR3 spells CASSLQTGGANYGYTF. For the CDR3, the DNA is TGTGCCAGCAGCCTCCAAACAGGGGGCGCAAACTATGGCTACACCTTC. Using reference TRBV5-4 and TRBJ1-2 for the parts outside the CDR3, the full variable domain is ETGVTQSPTHLIKTRGQQVTLRCSSQSGHNTVSWYQQALGQGPQFIFQYYREEENGRGNFPPRFSGLQFPNYSSELNVNALELDDSALYLCASSLQTGGANYGYTFGSGTRLTVV.

The rearrangement uses TRBV28 and TRBJ2-1; TRBD2 might be the D (5 bases). CDR1 and CDR2 from the germline V gene are MDHEN and SYDVKM. The CDR3 has 14 residues. Trimming removed 6 bases at V and 5 bases at J, with 14 bases between. CDR3 sequence reads: CASSLEGGDNEQFF. The CDR3 DNA is TGTGCCAGCAGCCTAGAGGGCGGCGACAATGAGCAGTTCTTC.

The J gene is TRBJ1-5, the V gene TRBV2; D unclear. The CDR3 consists of 13 residues. Per the germline V gene, CDR1 is SNHLY and CDR2 is FYNNEI. Trimming shortened V by 5 bases and J by 3 bases, and 8 bases separated the two germline ends. DNA of the CDR3: TGTGCCAGCAGTCTGGATCACAATCAGCCCCAGCATTTT. Translation: CASSLDHNQPQHF.

This chain joins TRBV11-3 and TRBJ1-1; D call uncertain. Trimming shortened V by 2 bases and J by 1 base, and 5 bases separated the two germline ends. This CDR3 region has 13 residues. CDR1 is SGHNT and CDR2 is YENEEA in the germline V gene. CDR3: CASSLSSNTEAFF. For the CDR3, the DNA is TGTGCCAGCAGCTTATCTTCGAACACTGAAGCTTTCTTT.

The chain recombines TRBV5-6 with TRBJ1-4; weak D call: TRBD1 (5 bases). There are 16 residues in the CDR3. The V gene lost 2 bases and the J gene lost 4 bases, with 15 bases spanning the gap. CDR1 and CDR2 from the germline V gene are SGHDT and YYEEEE. This chain's CDR3 is CASSFRRDYLNEKLFF. Written as DNA, the CDR3 is TGTGCCAGCAGCTTTCGTCGGGACTACCTTAATGAAAAACTGTTTTTT.

The CDR3 spells CASSRQSSGNTIYF. In DNA, the CDR3 is TGTGCCAGTAGTAGACAAAGCTCTGGAAACACCATATATTTT. The chain is built from TRBV19 and TRBJ1-3; D uncertain. V was pared by 4 bases and J by 0 bases, with 7 bases between. This CDR3 comprises 14 residues. Per germline, CDR1 LNHDA and CDR2 SQIVND (reference sequence).